These 27 T cell receptor beta chains share one sample of origin, sequenced in a study of CD8 T cells in Susac syndrome. Reverse transcription of roughly 0.45 to 1 ug RNA was carried out with random hexamers. TCRdb re-called the immunoSEQ multiplex PCR reads with MiXCR, one entry per CDR3 protein. Of 250,000 to 300,000 distinct CDR3 sequences listed, about 91% were seen once; the top ten hold about 0.17%. The material sequenced was CD8+ T cells from PBMCs. The receptor source for this set is a human donor with multiple sclerosis.

V gene TRBV29-1 combines with J gene TRBJ1-2; D may be TRBD1 (5 bases). CDR3 length: 11 amino acids. The V and J ends lost 7 bases and 6 bases respectively, with 12 bases between them. Germline values: CDR1 SQVTM, CDR2 ANQGSEA. CDR3 bases: TGCAGCGACCTGGAGGGGAATGGCTACACCTTC. It codes for CSDLEGNGYTF.

This sequence joins TRBV2 and TRBJ2-7, with a tentative D call TRBD1 (6 bases). The germline V gene has CDR1 SNHLY and CDR2 FYNNEI. The V end lost 6 bases, the J end lost 3 bases, and 9 bases lay between the germline ends. The CDR3 spans 12 residues. CDR3 bases: TGTGCCAGCAGACAGACAGGCTACGAGCAGTACTTC. The encoded protein is CASRQTGYEQYF.

The chain links TRBV24-1 to TRBJ2-5; TRBD2 agrees at 8 bases. Germline V lookup: CDR1 KGHDR, CDR2 SFDVKD. There are 16 residues in the CDR3. The V and J ends lost 1 base and 2 bases, in that order; junction bases with no gene match: 5. CDR3 coding DNA: TGTGCCACCAGTGATTTCCGGCGGGGGGCTCAAGAGACCCAGTACTTC. This translates into CATSDFRRGAQETQYF.

V usage is TRBV7-3 and J usage is TRBJ2-3; TRBD2 might be the D (6 bases). The CDR3 is made up of 16 amino acids. Germline V CDR1 and CDR2: SGHTA, FQGTGA. The V and J ends lost 2 bases and 0 bases respectively, with 12 bases between them. CDR3 DNA sequence: TGTGCCAGCAGCTTAGGGGCTAGCGATAGCACAGATACGCAGTATTTT. This gives the protein CASSLGASDSTDTQYF.

The chain uses TRBV2 and TRBJ2-7, with 8 bases matching TRBD2. Trimming removed 4 bases from V and 0 bases from J; junction bases left unmatched: 5. The CDR3 is 15 residues long. Germline V gives CDR1 SNHLY, CDR2 FYNNEI. For the CDR3, the DNA is TGTGCCAGCAGTGTCGAGACTAGCGTCTCCTACGAGCAGTACTTC. Translated, it gives CASSVETSVSYEQYF.

The chain joins TRBV30 to TRBJ2-7; 8 bases agree with TRBD1. The CDR3 consists of 14 residues. From germline, CDR1 is GTSNPN and CDR2 SVGIG (reference sequence). V was pared by 4 bases and J by 3 bases, with 8 bases of the junction left unmatched. CDR3 residues: CAWNLQGVGYEQYF. The CDR3 region has the DNA TGTGCCTGGAATTTACAGGGGGTGGGCTACGAGCAGTACTTC.

The genes are TRBV9 and TRBJ2-3; D unclear. CDR1 is SGDLS, CDR2 YYNGEE, per germline. This CDR3 region has 17 residues. V was shortened by 3 bases and J by 2 bases, with 19 bases between the two germline ends. The CDR3 sequence is CASSALGPLGPTDTQYF. The CDR3, as DNA: TGTGCCAGCAGCGCCCTGGGTCCACTGGGCCCCACAGATACGCAGTATTTT. The whole variable domain, filled in from reference TRBV9 and TRBJ2-3, reads DSGVTQTPKHLITATGQRVTLRCSPRSGDLSVYWYQQSLDQGLQFLIQYYNGEERAKGNILERFSAQQFPDLHSELNLSSLELGDSALYFCASSALGPLGPTDTQYFGPGTRLTVL.

The V gene is TRBV25-1, the J gene TRBJ2-2; 8 bases are shared with TRBD2. There are 16 residues in the CDR3. Germline values: CDR1 MGHDK, CDR2 SYGVNS. The V segment lost 5 bases and the J segment 3 bases; nucleotides outside the gene matches: 8. The CDR3 coding sequence is TGTGCCAGCAGTCCACGGGGGGGTTCCTACACCGGGGAGCTGTTTTTT. Its translation: CASSPRGGSYTGELFF.

V is TRBV20-1 and J is TRBJ1-2, with 7 positions matching TRBD1. The V segment lost 1 base and the J segment 4 bases; nucleotides outside the gene matches: 12. From germline, CDR1 is DFQATT and CDR2 SNEGSKA (reference sequence). The CDR3 loop spans 16 amino acids. The DNA for the CDR3 is TGCAGTGCTAGAGGATCAGGGGGGGGCGCCTCCTATGGCTACACCTTC. This gives the protein CSARGSGGGASYGYTF.

The gene calls are TRBV19 and TRBJ2-1, with 10 bases matching TRBD2. The CDR3 loop spans 15 amino acids. CDR1 and CDR2 from the germline V gene are LNHDA and SQIVND (reference sequence). V gave up 6 bases and J gave up 6 bases; unmatched junction bases: 8. The CDR3, as DNA: TGTGCCAGTAGGATCGGTAGCGGGGGGCTCAATGAGCAGTTCTTC. The encoded protein is CASRIGSGGLNEQFF.

The chain couples TRBV20-1 to TRBJ2-1, with 13 positions matching TRBD2. The CDR3 contains 16 residues. The germline CDR1 and CDR2 sequences are DFQATT and SNEGSKA (reference sequence). CDR3 amino acids: CSVGVFGLAGVYEQFF. CDR3 sequence (DNA): TGCAGCGTGGGGGTTTTCGGACTAGCGGGAGTCTATGAGCAGTTCTTC.

V usage is TRBV7-9 and J usage is TRBJ2-2; 11 bases are shared with TRBD2. The ends lost 1 base at V and 0 bases at J; junction bases unmatched: 4. CDR3 size: 18 residues. Germline loops: CDR1 SEHNR, CDR2 FQNEAQ (reference sequence). DNA of the CDR3: TGTGCCAGCAGCTTAGGCCTAGCGGGAGGCCCGAACACCGGGGAGCTGTTTTTT. Encoded protein: CASSLGLAGGPNTGELFF.

The CDR3 is CASSVGLTDTQYF. The DNA for the CDR3 is TGTGCCAGCAGCGTAGGTTTAACAGATACGCAGTATTTT. The chain combines TRBV9 with TRBJ2-3, with unresolved D. The CDR3 is made up of 13 amino acids. Trimming took 0 bases from V and 3 from J, leaving 5 bases between them. The germline V gene encodes CDR1 SGDLS and CDR2 YYNGEE.

The CDR3 DNA is TGTGCCAGCAGCTCTCCGGGACAGGGGGGTTTTGAGCAGTACTTC. This translates into CASSSPGQGGFEQYF. This sequence joins TRBV7-9 and TRBJ2-7; 11 positions agree with TRBD1. V was clipped by 4 bases and J by 7 bases; unmatched bases: 9. Per germline, CDR1 SEHNR and CDR2 FQNEAQ (reference sequence). The CDR3 runs 15 residues.

The chain joins TRBV9 to TRBJ2-7, with 9 bases fitting TRBD2. From germline, CDR1 is SGDLS and CDR2 YYNGEE. V was clipped by 5 bases and J by 1 base; unmatched bases: 7. This CDR3 region has 15 residues. CDR3 in amino acids: CASSASGDWSYEQYF. CDR3 DNA sequence: TGTGCCAGCAGTGCTAGCGGGGATTGGTCCTACGAGCAGTACTTC.

V and J are TRBV29-1 and TRBJ2-1; 7 nucleotides align to TRBD2. Germline loops: CDR1 SQVTM, CDR2 ANQGSEA. This CDR3 comprises 15 residues. V gave up 7 bases and J gave up 0 bases; unmatched junction bases: 9. CDR3 nucleotides: TGCAGCGCGTCGACTAGCCAAAGCTCCTACAATGAGCAGTTCTTC. Its protein is CSASTSQSSYNEQFF.

This chain connects TRBV3-1 to TRBJ2-1, with 11 bases matching TRBD1. The CDR3 sequence is 15 residues long. The V gene end was trimmed by 6 bases and the J gene end by 2 bases; junction bases not matched to a gene: 3. The germline gives CDR1 LGHDT, CDR2 YNNKEL (reference sequence). CDR3 loop: CASRQGQGAYNEQFF. CDR3 sequence (DNA): TGTGCCAGCAGACAGGGACAGGGGGCCTACAATGAGCAGTTCTTC.

The chain couples TRBV29-1 to TRBJ2-7, with D unresolved. The CDR3 runs 12 residues. The germline V gene encodes CDR1 SQVTM and CDR2 ANQGSEA. Trimming shortened V by 4 bases and J by 12 bases, and 19 bases separated the two germline ends. CDR3 amino acids: CSVASLEGAWYF. CDR3 nucleotide sequence: TGCAGCGTTGCGAGCCTAGAAGGTGCTTGGTACTTC.

The CDR3 DNA sequence: TGTGCCAGCAGCTCCCGGGACAGGCTCTATGGCTACACCTTC. It encodes CASSSRDRLYGYTF. The J gene is TRBJ1-2, the V gene TRBV5-4; 8 bases agree with TRBD1. V lost 3 bases to trimming and J lost 4 bases; unmatched junction nucleotides: 5. Germline CDR1 is SGHNT and CDR2 is YYREEE (reference sequence). This CDR3 comprises 14 residues.

The V call is TRBV20-1, the J call TRBJ1-5; TRBD1 might be the D (6 bases). This CDR3 is built from 15 residues. The germline V gene has CDR1 DFQATT and CDR2 SNEGSKA (reference sequence). V lost 0 bases to trimming and J lost 9 bases, with 18 bases between them. CDR3 coding DNA: TGCAGTGCTAGAGATCCGGGGGCCGAAACTAGGCCCCAGCATTTT. Translated, it gives CSARDPGAETRPQHF.

The chain recombines TRBV9 with TRBJ2-3; 7 bases fit TRBD2. This CDR3 has 16 amino acids. Germline-derived CDR1 and CDR2 are SGDLS and YYNGEE. The trim removed 6 bases at V and 0 bases at J, leaving 10 bases unmatched. CDR3 coding DNA: TGTGCCAGCACCACGGGCGGGGGAGCTAGCACAGATACGCAGTATTTT. Amino acids: CASTTGGGASTDTQYF.

This chain joins TRBV15 and TRBJ2-2, with D perhaps assigned TRBD1 or TRBD2 (5 bases each). This CDR3 spans 14 amino acids. Trimming removed 5 bases at V and 3 bases at J, with 10 bases between. The V gene's germline CDR1 is LNHNV and CDR2 YYDKDF (reference sequence). Written as DNA, the CDR3 is TGTGCCACCAGCCCCCGAGGGGACACCGGGGAGCTGTTTTTT. Translation gives CATSPRGDTGELFF. The whole variable domain, filled in from reference TRBV15 and TRBJ2-2, reads DAMVIQNPRYQVTQFGKPVTLSCSQTLNHNVMYWYQQKSSQAPKLLFHYYDKDFNNEADTPDNFQSRRPNTSFCFLDIRSPGLGDTAMYLCATSPRGDTGELFFGEGSRLTVL.

CDR3 residues: CASKGRAGEAFF. The DNA for the CDR3 is TGTGCCAGTAAGGGCAGGGCGGGTGAAGCTTTCTTT. The chain recombines TRBV19 with TRBJ1-1; TRBD1 might be the D (5 bases). Germline-derived CDR1 and CDR2 are LNHDA and SQIVND (reference sequence). V was shortened by 7 bases and J by 7 bases, with 13 bases between the two germline ends. This CDR3 comprises 12 residues.

The rearrangement joins TRBV7-9 to TRBJ1-1; D call uncertain. Between the trimmed V and J ends, which lost 3 bases and 3 bases, there was a span of 8 bases. The germline CDR1 and CDR2 sequences are SEHNR and FQNEAQ (reference sequence). The CDR3 sequence is 13 residues long. Here the CDR3 DNA reads TGTGCCAGCAGCTTTGAGGGTGACACTGAAGCTTTCTTT. This gives the protein CASSFEGDTEAFF.

This chain links TRBV29-1 with TRBJ1-2; 8 bases agree with TRBD1. The junction had 9 bases not matched to a gene; V was cut back by 5 bases and J by 1 base. The CDR3 length is 15 residues. Looked up from germline, CDR1 is SQVTM and CDR2 is ANQGSEA. The CDR3 loop is CSVPLDRENNYGYTF. CDR3 in DNA: TGCAGCGTTCCCCTGGACAGGGAGAATAACTATGGCTACACCTTC.

The gene calls are TRBV29-1 and TRBJ2-2; 7 positions agree with TRBD2. This CDR3 has 12 residues. V lost 8 bases, J lost 6 bases, and 6 bases stayed unmatched. The germline CDR1 and CDR2 sequences are SQVTM and ANQGSEA. The CDR3 nucleotides read TGCAGCACCTATGGGAGGGCCGGGGAGCTGTTTTTT. This codes for CSTYGRAGELFF.

The J gene is TRBJ2-3, the V gene TRBV4-2; D is unresolved. Germline-derived CDR1 and CDR2 are LGHNA and YNFKEQ. Trimming stripped 4 bases from V and 9 bases from J, with 20 bases between. The CDR3 length is 15 residues. DNA of the CDR3: TGTGCCAGCAGCCTCCAATTGATCTCGACGGAGACGCAGTATTTT. Amino acids: CASSLQLISTETQYF.